In its sample, the clone carrying this TCR beta chain was seen a few times. Its antigen is still unknown. The sample belongs to a study of metastatic and nonmetastatic thyroid tumors. Study-wide background: Malignant and benign thyroid patients had repertoires compared in peripheral blood and tumor or nodule tissue. Study-level findings and limits: In both blood and tumor samples, TCR beta diversity was reported significantly higher for malignant than benign nodules.

TCRdb redid the clone calls on the PCR reads using MiXCR. The profile shows approximately 15,000 clones, approximately 32% of them singletons. The entire patient cohort was treatment-naive prior to thyroid surgery. The TCR comes from a female donor with papillary thyroid cancer or a benign thyroid nodule (not recorded which). Some clones in this sample may be carry-over from other donors' samples. The specimen was tumor tissue.

For the CDR3, the DNA is TGTGCCAGCAGCCACGGGCGGGGGGGCTTTGCAGATACGCAGTATTTT. Translating it yields CASSHGRGGFADTQYF. The rearrangement joins TRBV6-2 or TRBV6-3 to TRBJ2-3, with TRBD2 matching over 9 bases. This CDR3 is built from 16 residues. Per the germline V gene, CDR1 is MNHEY and CDR2 is SVGEGT. The junction had 11 bases not matched to a gene; V was cut back by 6 bases and J by 4 bases.